This T cell receptor (beta chain) stems from a study of CD4+ T cells in melanoma. Study conclusions and caveats: CD8+ T cell, macrophage and B cell function reportedly correlated with neoantigen-specific CD4+ T cells. In melanoma, neoantigen-specific CD4+ T cells reportedly differed in differentiation state.

Profiled with immunoSEQ multiplex PCR; TCRdb holds only in-frame clones, not every one. The data contain some 110,000 clones, roughly 90% of them singletons. For this clone: What it recognizes is unknown.

V was shortened by 3 bases and J by 8 bases, with 11 bases between the two germline ends. Germline V CDR1 and CDR2: MDHEN, SYDVKM. This CDR3 has 13 amino acids. This sequence was found in a human donor with melanoma. The chain combines TRBV28 with TRBJ2-1, with D perhaps TRBD2 (6 bases). The sequencing sample was made of peripheral blood. The CDR3 sequence is CASSLGGRDEQFF. The CDR3 DNA follows: TGTGCCAGCAGTTTGGGAGGTCGCGATGAGCAGTTCTTC.